The 9 T cell receptor beta chains below were found in one sample sequenced in a study of cytomegalovirus exposure and HLA in healthy donors. Amplification used 60 Vbeta primers and 13 Jbeta primers. The table came from immunoSEQ multiplex PCR; TCRdb's copy has only in-frame clones and leaves some out. There are 90,000 to 140,000 clones in the sample; approximately 14% occur only once, and approximately 0.8% lies in the top ten. The specimen was PBMCs. The receptors were gathered from a female donor in good health and CMV-seronegative.

The chain couples TRBV18 to TRBJ2-6; unclear D gene. Germline values: CDR1 KGHSH, CDR2 LQKENI. Trimming shortened V by 6 bases and J by 0 bases, and 12 bases separated the two germline ends. This CDR3 region has 16 residues. The chain's CDR3 is CASSLELTSGANVLTF. DNA for the CDR3: TGTGCCAGCTCTTTGGAGCTTACCTCTGGGGCCAACGTCCTGACTTTC.

This clone was seen only a few times. The chain couples TRBV25-1 to TRBJ1-1, with a tentative D call TRBD1 (6 bases). This CDR3 is built from 12 residues. V dropped 2 bases and J dropped 10 bases, with 11 bases sitting between them. CDR1 MGHDK and CDR2 SYGVNS come from the germline V gene. This CDR3 is CASSEGQGRAFF. The CDR3 coding sequence is TGTGCCAGCAGTGAAGGTCAGGGGAGAGCTTTCTTT.

There are a few counts of this clone. The chain is built from TRBV10-3 and TRBJ2-1; 7 nucleotides agree with TRBD1. The CDR3 sequence is 15 residues long. J gave up 5 bases and V 1 base, and 5 bases lay outside the gene matches. Germline V lookup: CDR1 ENHRY, CDR2 SYGVKD. The CDR3 here is CAISEFDRENNEQFF. DNA of the CDR3: TGTGCCATCAGTGAGTTCGACAGGGAGAACAATGAGCAGTTCTTC.

This clone was detected only a few times. V usage is TRBV2 and J usage is TRBJ1-1, with D possibly being TRBD1 (6 bases). CDR1 and CDR2 (germline): SNHLY, FYNNEI. The CDR3 sequence is 15 residues long. Trimming stripped 3 bases from V and 0 bases from J, with 11 bases between. As DNA, the CDR3 is TGTGCCAGCAGTGATAGAGGGGGACTGAACACTGAAGCTTTCTTT. As protein: CASSDRGGLNTEAFF.

The chain joins TRBV27 to TRBJ2-7, with a possible D match to TRBD2 (6 bases). Germline V CDR1 and CDR2: MNHEY, SMNVEV (reference sequence). The CDR3 is made up of 17 amino acids. The V gene lost 6 bases and the J gene lost 0 bases, with 21 bases spanning the gap. This chain's CDR3 is CASRPLGTQRASYEQYF. The DNA for the CDR3 is TGTGCCAGCAGGCCCCTTGGTACCCAGCGGGCCTCCTACGAGCAGTACTTC.

This clone was seen a few times. This rearrangement joins TRBV5-1 to TRBJ1-4; 8 bases align to TRBD1. J gave up 6 bases and V 4 bases, and 5 bases lay outside the gene matches. The CDR3 totals 14 residues. CDR1 and CDR2 from the germline V gene are SGHRS and YFSETQ. CDR3 region: CASSVQGADEKLFF. The CDR3 bases are TGCGCCAGCAGCGTGCAGGGGGCGGATGAAAAACTGTTTTTT.

The J gene is TRBJ1-2, the V gene TRBV6-5; 7 bases match TRBD1. V lost 8 bases to trimming and J lost 5 bases; unmatched junction nucleotides: 8. The germline gives CDR1 MNHEY, CDR2 SVGAGI. The length of the CDR3 is 13 residues. The CDR3 nucleotides are TGTGCCAGCCGGACAGGTAGCCGTTATGGCTACACCTTC. Its translation: CASRTGSRYGYTF.

The CDR3 nucleotides are TGCGCCAGCAGTGAGTCGAGGACAGGGACCTACGAGCAGTACTTC. Amino acids: CASSESRTGTYEQYF. The chain links TRBV10-1 to TRBJ2-7, with 8 bases identical to TRBD1. The V and J ends lost 0 bases and 2 bases, in that order; junction bases with no gene match: 3. The germline gives CDR1 WNHNN, CDR2 SYGVQD (reference sequence). The CDR3 totals 15 residues.

The rearrangement links TRBV5-4 to TRBJ2-7; 12 bases fit TRBD1. There are 15 residues in the CDR3. CDR1 is SGHNT and CDR2 is YYREEE in the germline V gene (reference sequence). J gave up 4 bases and V 2 bases, and 4 bases lay outside the gene matches. Here the CDR3 reads CASSLPGQGAYEQYF. In DNA form, the CDR3 reads TGTGCCAGCAGCTTACCGGGACAGGGGGCTTACGAGCAGTACTTC.